Following are 2 T cell receptor beta chains from one sample sequenced in a study of blood T cell repertoires in COVID-19. Assay: immunoSEQ multiplex PCR; the TCRdb copy retains only in-frame clones and omits some. The repertoire includes about 150,000 clones, about 89% of them detected once, and around 0.55% sits in the top ten. The sequenced sample was peripheral blood. The receptor set was obtained from a middle-aged man with acute or convalescent COVID-19.

The chain recombines TRBV19 with TRBJ2-7; TRBD2 agrees at 8 bases. Germline assignment: CDR1 LNHDA and CDR2 SQIVND (reference sequence). The CDR3 has 17 residues. V lost 0 bases to trimming and J lost 2 bases; unmatched junction nucleotides: 9. The CDR3 here is CASSIEVLAEDPYEQYV. CDR3 sequence (DNA): TGTGCCAGTAGTATAGAAGTACTAGCGGAAGACCCCTACGAGCAGTACGTC.

The chain couples TRBV29-1 to TRBJ2-1; 9 nucleotides align to TRBD2. This CDR3 has 20 amino acids. Germline V gene lookup returns CDR1 SQVTM and CDR2 ANQGSEA. Trimming took 2 bases from V and 3 from J; bases not matched to a gene: 20. Here the CDR3 reads CSVEPQRRPAGGLVYNEQFF. The CDR3 DNA reads TGCAGCGTTGAACCCCAGCGACGACCGGCGGGAGGGCTCGTCTACAATGAGCAGTTCTTC.